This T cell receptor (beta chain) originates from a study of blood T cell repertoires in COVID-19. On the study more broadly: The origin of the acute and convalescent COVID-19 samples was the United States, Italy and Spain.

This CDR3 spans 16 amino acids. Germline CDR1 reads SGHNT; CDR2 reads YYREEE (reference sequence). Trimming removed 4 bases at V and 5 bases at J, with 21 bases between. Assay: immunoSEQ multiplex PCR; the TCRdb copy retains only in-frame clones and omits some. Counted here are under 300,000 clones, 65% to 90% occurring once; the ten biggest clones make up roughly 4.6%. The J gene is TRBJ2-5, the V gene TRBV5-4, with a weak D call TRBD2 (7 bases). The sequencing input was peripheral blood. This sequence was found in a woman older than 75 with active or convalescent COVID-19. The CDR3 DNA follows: TGTGCCAGCAGCCCGGGGACGGTGGGGGGGGCTGAGACCCAGTACTTC. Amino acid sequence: CASSPGTVGGAETQYF.